Below, 11 T cell receptor beta chains from the same sample are listed, as sequenced in a study of blood T cell repertoires in COVID-19. Profiling relied on immunoSEQ multiplex PCR, and the TCRdb table lists in-frame clones only, not all of them. Of roughly 190,000 clones in the sample, 70% to 90% were seen once. Sequences were obtained from PBMCs or T cells enriched from blood (not recorded which). The origin of the receptors is a woman in her late teens or twenties who had recovered from COVID-19.

The rearrangement uses TRBV3-1 (or the pseudogene TRBV3-2) and TRBJ1-2; D not certain. Trimming pared 4 bases from V and 6 bases from J, leaving 21 bases between. This CDR3 is 16 amino acids long. Germline V gene data show CDR1 as LGHDT and CDR2 as YNNKEL (reference sequence). The CDR3 region has the DNA TGTGCCAGCAGCCGAACCTCCCATCAGTCTTACGATGGCTACACCTTC. Its translation is CASSRTSHQSYDGYTF.

The genes are TRBV11-2 and TRBJ1-2; tentatively, D is TRBD1 (5 bases). The ends were cut back, 7 bases at V and 8 bases at J, with 23 bases in the middle. The CDR3 is made up of 15 amino acids. Per germline, CDR1 SGHAT and CDR2 FQNNGV. DNA of the CDR3: TGTGCCAGCACCCCCGAGGAGGGGCGGGGGAGAGGCTACACCTTC. Translated: CASTPEEGRGRGYTF. Using reference TRBV11-2 and TRBJ1-2 for the parts outside the CDR3, the full variable domain is EAGVAQSPRYKIIEKRQSVAFWCNPISGHATLYWYQQILGQGPKLLIQFQNNGVVDDSQLPKDRFSAERLKGVDSTLKIQPAKLEDSAVYLCASTPEEGRGRGYTFGSGTRLTVV.

The chain uses TRBV7-2 and TRBJ1-2; 9 bases agree with TRBD1. The CDR3 is made up of 16 amino acids. In germline, CDR1 is SGHTA, CDR2 FQGNSA. V lost 5 bases and J lost 2; bases outside the gene matches: 9. The CDR3 sequence is CASSTRRDRVNYGYTF. CDR3 in DNA: TGTGCCAGCAGCACACGCCGGGACAGGGTAAACTATGGCTACACCTTC.

A single count supports this clone. The chain links TRBV15 to TRBJ2-7, with D tentatively TRBD2 (5 bases). Germline CDR1 and CDR2: LNHNV and YYDKDF (reference sequence). The germline V and J ends were trimmed by 3 bases and 6 bases, with 15 bases remaining between them. The CDR3 runs 14 residues. CDR3 amino acids: CATSRGVGVREQYF. The CDR3 nucleotides read TGTGCCACCAGCAGGGGAGTTGGAGTTCGCGAGCAGTACTTC. The entire variable domain, with the rest obtained from reference TRBV15 and TRBJ2-7, is as follows: DAMVIQNPRYQVTQFGKPVTLSCSQTLNHNVMYWYQQKSSQAPKLLFHYYDKDFNNEADTPDNFQSRRPNTSFCFLDIRSPGLGDTAMYLCATSRGVGVREQYFGPGTRLTVT.

The rearrangement uses TRBV28 and TRBJ2-7, with D possibly being TRBD2 (5 bases). The CDR3 contains 14 residues. In germline, CDR1 is MDHEN, CDR2 SYDVKM. Trimming left V 2 bases short and J 0 bases short, with 8 bases between. CDR3 in amino acids: CASSLAGSSYEQYF. CDR3 bases: TGTGCCAGCAGTTTAGCGGGTAGCTCCTACGAGCAGTACTTC.

V gene TRBV7-2 combines with J gene TRBJ2-3, with 8 bases that match TRBD2. Germline lookup yields CDR1 SGHTA and CDR2 FQGNSA. The CDR3 totals 17 residues. The V and J ends lost 5 bases and 4 bases, in that order; junction bases with no gene match: 14. The CDR3 sequence: CASSPTVAGGPPDTQYF. For the CDR3, the DNA is TGTGCCAGCAGCCCGACCGTGGCGGGAGGACCCCCAGATACGCAGTATTTT.

V gene TRBV7-9 combines with J gene TRBJ1-2, with D maybe TRBD1 (5 bases). Germline loops: CDR1 SEHNR, CDR2 FQNEAQ (reference sequence). V was shortened by 11 bases and J by 2 bases, with 15 bases between the two germline ends. CDR3 length: 13 residues. The CDR3 DNA is TGTGCCGGATCCCTACAGGCCAACTATGGCTACACCTTC. Residues: CAGSLQANYGYTF. Supplemented by reference TRBV7-9 and TRBJ1-2, the full variable domain reads DTGVSQNPRHKITKRGQNVTFRCDPISEHNRLYWYRQTLGQGPEFLTYFQNEAQLEKSRLLSDRFSAERPKGSFSTLEIQRTEQGDSAMYLCAGSLQANYGYTFGSGTRLTVV.

This chain connects TRBV28 to TRBJ2-2, with 7 bases identical to TRBD2. Germline trimming cut 4 bases from V and 8 bases from J; bases unmatched to any gene: 7. This CDR3 region has 14 residues. CDR1 and CDR2 (germline): MDHEN, SYDVKM. CDR3 in DNA: TGTGCCAGCAGTTCCCTCGGACTAGTAGGGGAGCTGTTTTTT. It translates to CASSSLGLVGELFF.

This clone was counted a single time. The junction differs from germline at one of its ends, possibly a read error. The V call is TRBV6-5, the J call TRBJ1-2; 11 positions match TRBD1. The CDR3 consists of 14 residues. Germline assignment: CDR1 MNHEY and CDR2 SVGAGI. The CDR3 coding sequence is TGTGCCAGCAGTCCCAGGACAGGGGGCTATGGATACACCTTC. Amino acids: CASSPRTGGYGYTF.

This chain's CDR3 is CASNRPTVNTEAFF. The CDR3 nucleotides are TGTGCCAGCAATCGACCGACAGTTAACACTGAAGCTTTCTTT. The rearrangement joins TRBV14 to TRBJ1-1; D perhaps matches TRBD1 (5 bases). Looked up from germline, CDR1 is SGHDN and CDR2 is FVKESK. V shed 7 bases and J shed 2 bases, with 14 bases lying between them. The CDR3 extends over 14 amino acids.

The chain has TRBV2 and TRBJ2-1; TRBD1 is a possible D gene (7 bases). V was cut by 11 bases and J by 2 bases, with 25 bases left in between. The CDR3 is 17 amino acids. Germline V gives CDR1 SNHLY, CDR2 FYNNEI. The CDR3 reads CALQGGDWDGPYNEQFF. The CDR3 nucleotides read TGTGCCCTTCAGGGGGGAGACTGGGATGGTCCCTACAATGAGCAGTTCTTC.